This T cell receptor beta chain was documented in a study of radiotherapy plus CTLA-4 blockade in lung cancer. The assay was immunoSEQ multiplex PCR, and TCRdb's table has in-frame clones only and misses some. The sample shows some 71,000 clones, 60% to 80% of them seen only once. Unmatched junction bases numbered 6, after V lost 5 bases and J lost 3 bases. The CDR3 is 14 residues long. Germline V gene data show CDR1 as SGHAT and CDR2 as FQNNGV. Details on this clone: Its antigen is unidentified.

Those patients who had chemo-refractory metastatic non-small-cell lung cancer were given focal radiation along with CTLA-4 blockade through ipilimumab. General study results and limits: TCR clones of tumor origin grew in blood after radiotherapy plus ipilimumab.

This receptor was identified in a human donor with non-small cell lung cancer whose response to radiotherapy plus ipilimumab could not be evaluated. Some clones in this sample may be carry-over from other donors' samples. This sequence joins TRBV11-2 and TRBJ2-5; 7 bases map to TRBD2. The source was peripheral blood, collected from a patient treated with radiotherapy plus ipilimumab. In nucleotides, the CDR3 is TGTGCCAGCAGCCTTATCCGGGGGGAAGAGACCCAGTACTTC. It is translated as CASSLIRGEETQYF.